This T cell receptor (beta chain) was documented in a study of regulatory T cells in long-lasting Graves disease. Study results and caveats: Small numbers of samples may have cut accuracy. There was favoring of TRBV28, TRBJ1-2 and TRBJ2-5 in persistent disease.

Specified time point: newly diagnosed GD, antithyroid drugs for less than 3 months. PBMC-extracted RNA yielded the TCR library. The diagnosis of Graves' disease used American Thyroid Association guidelines. Those enrolled as patients came out of an endocrinology department in Xi'an, China. About this clonotype itself: The antigen is unknown.

Arm-PCR of CDR3 regions and iRepertoire HTBI primers were the basis on which TCR beta libraries were built. From the multiplex PCR reads, TCRdb called clonotypes with MiXCR, one entry per CDR3 protein. The sample holds a few hundred thousand distinct CDR3 sequences; about a sixth are singletons and the top ten take about 20%. The CDR3 sequence is 16 residues long. V was clipped by 1 base and J by 1 base, with 10 bases between them. CDR1 MNHEY and CDR2 SMNVEV come from the germline V gene (reference sequence). The source is a female donor with Graves disease. The specimen was peripheral blood mononuclear cells (PBMCs), collected at new diagnosis, from a patient treated with antithyroid drugs. V is TRBV27 and J is TRBJ2-2, with D perhaps assigned TRBD1 or TRBD2 (5 bases each). The CDR3 DNA reads as TGTGCCAGCAGTTTATGGGGACCCCTGAACACCGGGGAGCTGTTTTTT. This codes for CASSLWGPLNTGELFF.